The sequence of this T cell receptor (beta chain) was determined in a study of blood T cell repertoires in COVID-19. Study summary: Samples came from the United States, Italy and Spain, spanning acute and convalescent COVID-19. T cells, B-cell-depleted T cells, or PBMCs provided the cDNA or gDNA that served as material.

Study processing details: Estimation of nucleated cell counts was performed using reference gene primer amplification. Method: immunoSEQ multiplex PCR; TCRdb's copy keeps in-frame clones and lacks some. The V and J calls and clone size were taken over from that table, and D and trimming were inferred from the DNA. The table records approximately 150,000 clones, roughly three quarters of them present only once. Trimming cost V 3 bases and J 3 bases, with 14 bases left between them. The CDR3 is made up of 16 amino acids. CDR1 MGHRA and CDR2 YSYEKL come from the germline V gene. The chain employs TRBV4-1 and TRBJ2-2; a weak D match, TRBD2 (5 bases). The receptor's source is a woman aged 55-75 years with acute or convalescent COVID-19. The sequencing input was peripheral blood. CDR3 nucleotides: TGCGCCAGCAGCCACGAGGCTAGCAGGTACACCGGGGAGCTGTTTTTT. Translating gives CASSHEASRYTGELFF.